The next 18 T cell receptor beta chains were all read from a single sample in a study of cytomegalovirus exposure and HLA in healthy donors (dated by TCRdb to about 2017). Library creation used the immunoSEQ multiplex PCR assay. For the multiplex PCR, a mixture combining 60 forward primers for TCR Vbeta segments and 13 reverse primers for TCR Jbeta segments was used. TCRdb took over this immuneACCESS table, retaining in-frame rearrangements with V and J assigned. Such tables are incomplete; in checked studies, under half of the missing clones stem from an unresolved V gene, and the remainder is unexplained. Within this sample are about 160,000 clones, with around 75% of them counted one time only. In total, the top ten clones hold approximately 3% of the sample. Sequencing was done on a sample of PBMCs. The origin of the receptors is a woman in her forties or fifties in good health and CMV-seropositive.

This chain uses TRBV5-1 with TRBJ2-1, with 10 bases matching TRBD2. From germline, CDR1 is SGHRS and CDR2 YFSETQ. V shed 5 bases, J shed 8 bases, and the junction held 10 bases outside the gene matches. The CDR3 has 15 residues. CDR3 bases: TGCGCCAGCAGAGAGCCCAGCGGGGGGGTCCATGAGCAGTTCTTC. Its protein is CASREPSGGVHEQFF.

V is TRBV5-1 and J is TRBJ1-2; D possibly corresponds to TRBD1 (6 bases). The CDR3 length is 14 residues. Looked up from germline, CDR1 is SGHRS and CDR2 is YFSETQ. The V end was cut by 3 bases, the J end by 4 bases, with 13 bases between. CDR3 in amino acids: CASSSTGYSYGYTF. The CDR3, as DNA: TGCGCCAGCAGCTCGACAGGATATTCCTATGGCTACACCTTC. Full variable domain (outside the CDR3, taken from reference TRBV5-1 and TRBJ1-2): KAGVTQTPRYLIKTRGQQVTLSCSPISGHRSVSWYQQTPGQGLQFLFEYFSETQRNKGNFPGRFSGRQFSNSRSEMNVSTLELGDSALYLCASSSTGYSYGYTFGSGTRLTVV.

This clone was counted only a few times. The rearrangement uses TRBV10-3 and TRBJ2-3; 11 bases are shared with TRBD2. V lost 2 bases to trimming and J lost 9 bases; unmatched junction nucleotides: 4. The CDR3 sequence is 14 residues long. The germline V gene encodes CDR1 ENHRY and CDR2 SYGVKD. The CDR3 bases are TGTGCCATCAGTGAGGTGGCTAGCGGGGGGACGCAGTATTTT. It encodes CAISEVASGGTQYF.

A note on this clone: This sample also contains other DNA sequences that code for the same CDR3. The chain combines TRBV2 with TRBJ1-1; 9 bases map to TRBD1. After removal of 4 bases from V and 2 bases from J, the junction contained 2 bases not matched to a gene. The CDR3 is made up of 14 amino acids. The V gene's germline CDR1 is SNHLY and CDR2 FYNNEI. CDR3 sequence (DNA): TGTGCCAGCAGTGTGGGACAGGGAAACACTGAAGCTTTCTTT. Its protein is CASSVGQGNTEAFF.

V is TRBV5-1 and J is TRBJ2-5, with D possibly TRBD1 on 6 matching bases. The end of the DNA aligns better with TRBJ2-7, so the J call may be wrong. Germline V gene data show CDR1 as SGHRS and CDR2 as YFSETQ. The CDR3 consists of 14 residues. This CDR3 reads CASSSIQGSYEQYF. CDR3 nucleotide sequence: TGCGCCAGCAGCTCTATACAGGGCTCCTACGAGCAGTACTTC.

In DNA, the CDR3 is TGTGCCAGCAGCCCGGGGGGGAGACCGTCCTCCCACACTGAAGCTTTCTTT. The encoded protein is CASSPGGRPSSHTEAFF. The chain uses TRBV7-6 and TRBJ1-1, with D tentatively TRBD1 (5 bases). Trimming stripped 5 bases from V and 3 bases from J, with 22 bases between. Germline V gene data show CDR1 as SGHVS and CDR2 as FNYEAQ. The CDR3 has 17 amino acids.

This clone was observed a handful of times. The chain couples TRBV6-6 to TRBJ1-2; maybe TRBD1 (5 bases). Germline V lookup: CDR1 MNHNY, CDR2 SVGAGI (reference sequence). The CDR3 is made up of 14 amino acids. V was clipped by 7 bases and J by 2 bases, with 14 bases between them. The CDR3: CASTDLGGNYGYTF. The CDR3 nucleotides read TGTGCCAGCACTGATCTGGGGGGGAACTATGGCTACACCTTC.

This clone was seen more than once but under ten times. The gene calls are TRBV5-4 and TRBJ2-2, with a weak D call TRBD2 (5 bases). This CDR3 has 14 amino acids. Looked up from germline, CDR1 is SGHNT and CDR2 is YYREEE (reference sequence). The V and J ends lost 4 bases and 5 bases respectively, with 12 bases between them. For the CDR3, the DNA is TGTGCCAGCAGCACCGACTGGAGGACCGGGGAGCTGTTTTTT. Translated, it gives CASSTDWRTGELFF. The full variable domain, completed using reference TRBV5-4 and TRBJ2-2, is ETGVTQSPTHLIKTRGQQVTLRCSSQSGHNTVSWYQQALGQGPQFIFQYYREEENGRGNFPPRFSGLQFPNYSSELNVNALELDDSALYLCASSTDWRTGELFFGEGSRLTVL.

This clone was picked up a small number of times. V usage is TRBV19 and J usage is TRBJ2-3; 9 bases match TRBD2. The V segment lost 3 bases and the J segment 2 bases; nucleotides outside the gene matches: 6. Germline-derived CDR1 and CDR2 are LNHDA and SQIVND (reference sequence). The CDR3 loop spans 16 amino acids. CDR3 amino acids: CASSMGLAGNTDTQYF. CDR3 sequence (DNA): TGTGCCAGTAGTATGGGGCTAGCGGGGAACACAGATACGCAGTATTTT.

V gene TRBV5-6 combines with J gene TRBJ1-2; 10 positions agree with TRBD1. V shed 4 bases, J shed 2 bases, and the junction held 2 bases outside the gene matches. The CDR3 loop spans 14 amino acids. The germline V gene encodes CDR1 SGHDT and CDR2 YYEEEE. CDR3 in amino acids: CASSQGQGNYGYTF. Here the CDR3 DNA reads TGTGCCAGCAGCCAGGGACAGGGGAACTATGGCTACACCTTC.

V is TRBV5-1 and J is TRBJ1-1, with 7 bases matching TRBD1. The CDR3 length is 16 residues. CDR1 and CDR2 from the germline V gene are SGHRS and YFSETQ. The V and J ends lost 4 bases and 1 base, in that order; junction bases with no gene match: 10. CDR3 region: CASSRTVTGKNTEAFF. The CDR3 nucleotides are TGCGCCAGCAGCCGGACGGTGACAGGGAAGAACACTGAAGCTTTCTTT.

V is TRBV5-1 and J is TRBJ2-3; 11 nucleotides match TRBD2. V trimming: 7 bases; J trimming: 1 base; junction bases outside the gene matches: 8. This CDR3 is built from 16 residues. Germline CDR1 and CDR2: SGHRS and YFSETQ. Written as DNA, the CDR3 is TGCGCCAGCCGGCTCCTAGCGGGGGGTGGCACAGATACGCAGTATTTT. Amino acid sequence: CASRLLAGGGTDTQYF.

The genes are TRBV13 and TRBJ2-2; 8 nucleotides align to TRBD2. CDR3 size: 15 residues. Trimming removed 5 bases from V and 5 bases from J; junction bases left unmatched: 7. Germline assignment: CDR1 PRHDT and CDR2 FYEKMQ (reference sequence). The CDR3 coding sequence is TGTGCCAGCAGCCATCGGGGGGGTCGTACCGGGGAGCTGTTTTTT. Translated, it gives CASSHRGGRTGELFF.

This sequence joins TRBV6-6 and TRBJ1-4; the match to TRBD1 covers 9 bases. There are 15 residues in the CDR3. V dropped 6 bases and J dropped 8; count of bases not matched to a gene: 10. Germline V gene data show CDR1 as MNHNY and CDR2 as SVGAGI (reference sequence). The CDR3 DNA is TGTGCCAGCAGGCTATTACAGGGGGCGGGAGAAAAACTGTTTTTT. Residues: CASRLLQGAGEKLFF.

The gene calls are TRBV6-1 and TRBJ1-4; 7 bases map to TRBD1. Trimming at V came to 10 bases and at J to 0 bases, leaving 8 bases not matched to a gene. The CDR3 consists of 15 residues. Germline loops: CDR1 MNHNS, CDR2 SASEGT. The CDR3 spells CANRQGLPTNEKLFF. In DNA form, the CDR3 reads TGTGCCAACAGACAGGGCCTACCAACTAATGAAAAACTGTTTTTT.

V usage is TRBV19 and J usage is TRBJ1-3; unclear D gene. V was pared by 3 bases and J by 0 bases, with 15 bases between. Looked up from germline, CDR1 is LNHDA and CDR2 is SQIVND (reference sequence). The CDR3 spans 17 residues. The CDR3 loop reads CASSISGVAYSGNTIYF. CDR3 coding DNA: TGTGCCAGTAGTATTAGCGGGGTTGCGTACTCTGGAAACACCATATATTTT.

The chain links TRBV4-1 to TRBJ1-2; D remains ambiguous. Per the germline V gene, CDR1 is MGHRA and CDR2 is YSYEKL. The CDR3 length is 14 residues. V was clipped by 0 bases and J by 8 bases, with 13 bases between them. As DNA, the CDR3 is TGCGCCAGCAGCCAAGAGGATCGGAGAGACGGCTACACCTTC. Translating gives CASSQEDRRDGYTF.

The V call is TRBV5-1, the J call TRBJ2-3, with D possibly being TRBD1 (6 bases). The CDR3 is 13 amino acids. The V end was cut by 8 bases, the J end by 4 bases, with 14 bases between. Germline V gene lookup returns CDR1 SGHRS and CDR2 YFSETQ. CDR3 in amino acids: CASCPTGADTQYF. For the CDR3, the DNA is TGCGCCAGTTGTCCGACAGGTGCAGATACGCAGTATTTT.